This T cell receptor (beta chain) is from a study of T cell repertoires in cytomegalovirus infection. Study conclusions and caveats: Carriage of CMV together with the relevant HLA was identifiable through cumulative public TCR beta family frequency. There were HLA-C-restricted CMV-specific TCR beta clonotypes dominating the ex vivo response.

The CDR3 runs 16 residues. J lost 3 bases, V lost 1 base, and 9 bases had no gene match. Germline V gene sequence: CDR1 SGHAT, CDR2 FQNNGV. A single record per CDR3 protein comes from TCRdb applying MiXCR to the reads. This table has roughly 230,000 distinct CDR3 sequences, 20% to 25% appearing once. Of note for this clonotype: The antigen remains unidentified.

This rearrangement joins TRBV11-2 to TRBJ2-7; 7 bases map to TRBD2. The clonotype originates from a human donor in good health (CMV status not recorded). Some clones in this sample may be carry-over from other donors' samples. The specimen sequenced was CD8+ T cells from PBMCs. The CDR3 bases are TGTGCCAGCAGCTTAGCCCCCCAGGGCGGGGGCTACGAGCAGTACTTC. Translating it yields CASSLAPQGGGYEQYF. The full variable domain, completed using reference TRBV11-2 and TRBJ2-7, is EAGVAQSPRYKIIEKRQSVAFWCNPISGHATLYWYQQILGQGPKLLIQFQNNGVVDDSQLPKDRFSAERLKGVDSTLKIQPAKLEDSAVYLCASSLAPQGGGYEQYFGPGTRLTVT.